This paragraph reports one T cell receptor beta chain. The entry originates in a study of cytomegalovirus exposure and HLA in healthy donors. Study background: A data release that came early held about 89 million unique TCRs from HLA-typed donors.

CDR3 size: 13 residues. The V end was cut by 8 bases, the J end by 7 bases, with 15 bases between. Germline-derived CDR1 and CDR2 are SGHVS and FQNEAQ. The primer mix had 60 Vbeta and 13 Jbeta primers. Only in-frame clones appear in the TCRdb table, and some are missing; sequencing was by immunoSEQ multiplex PCR. The data show some 99,000 clones, approximately 76% seen once. The material sequenced was PBMCs. The clonotype comes from a man in his forties in good health and CMV-seronegative. This rearrangement joins TRBV7-8 to TRBJ2-1; D may be TRBD2 (6 bases). The CDR3 coding sequence is TGTGCCAGCGGAAAGATGGGGGGTAATGAGCAGTTCTTC. It encodes CASGKMGGNEQFF. The full variable domain, completed using reference TRBV7-8 and TRBJ2-1, is GAGVSQSPRYKVAKRGQDVALRCDPISGHVSLFWYQQALGQGPEFLTYFQNEAQLDKSGLPSDRFFAERPEGSVSTLKIQRTQQEDSAVYLCASGKMGGNEQFFGPGTRLTVL.